A selection of T cell receptor beta chains follows, all from one sample in a study of vaccination effects on CD4 cells after COVID-19. Sequencing was performed with immunoSEQ multiplex PCR; in TCRdb, only in-frame clones are kept and a portion is missing. The sample lists about 73,000 clones; about 78% were seen once. The antigens for these receptors are not known. The specimen was CD4+ T cells from PBMCs cultured with SARS-CoV-2 spike peptides, collected before COVID-19 vaccination. These receptor sequences come from a human donor who received a COVID-19 vaccine. Each CDR3 is given with its conserved first and last residue. Each record gives: J gene, V gene, CDR3 protein.

TRBJ1-4	TRBV13	CASSSKTGATNEKLFF
TRBJ2-5	TRBV10-3	CAIRGDDRPETQYF
TRBJ2-5	TRBV5-1	CASSSRQGGETQYF
TRBJ2-5	TRBV7-2	CASSLEGGGAAKTQYF
TRBJ2-5	TRBV10-3	CAISQGPQGSETQYF
TRBJ2-3	TRBV7-9	CASSLDRVTDTQYF
TRBJ2-1	TRBV7-9	CASSSRGLYNEQFF
TRBJ1-5	TRBV18	CASSSDRGNQPQHF
TRBJ1-1	TRBV4-3	CASSQDATAVNTEAFF
TRBJ2-5	TRBV19	CASRGRGQGIVAETQYF
TRBJ2-2	TRBV24-1	CATSNSNTGELFF
TRBJ1-5	TRBV19	CASSLYRGNQPQHF
TRBJ2-2	TRBV9	CASSVFGGGQGELFF
TRBJ1-2	TRBV6-5	CASSLTPGLAYGYTF
TRBJ2-1	TRBV18	CASSPRSGVNEQFF
TRBJ2-3	TRBV5-4	CASSPRQGLGTDTQYF
TRBJ2-1	TRBV7-2	CASSLARGLANEQFF